This is a list of T cell receptor beta chains from one sample in a study of cytomegalovirus exposure and HLA in healthy donors. The repertoire was sequenced with immunoSEQ multiplex PCR; TCRdb's copy has only in-frame clones and lacks some. This sample has hundreds of thousands of clones, with roughly 83% found just once. Sequenced sample: PBMCs. The receptors were sampled from a woman under 30 in good health and CMV-seronegative. The CDR3 runs from the conserved cysteine through the conserved F or W. D genes are given only for firm matches. For some rows the clone size is stated as once, few or many, or as a class when expanded; others skip it.

v_call	clone_size	d_call	j_call	cdr3_aa	cdr3_nt
TRBV6-1	NA	NA	TRBJ1-5	CATWRGDQPQHF	TGTGCCACCTGGAGGGGGGATCAGCCCCAGCATTTT
TRBV27	many	TRBD1	TRBJ1-2	CASTRGSGQGAGGYTF	TGTGCCAGCACCCGGGGGAGCGGACAGGGGGCTGGTGGCTACACCTTC
TRBV27	NA	TRBD2	TRBJ2-5	CASRTLAGTQETQYF	TGTGCCAGCAGAACACTAGCGGGGACACAAGAGACCCAGTACTTC
TRBV9	NA	NA	TRBJ2-1	CASSTFEGINEQFF	TGTGCCAGCAGCACCTTTGAGGGAATCAATGAGCAGTTCTTC
TRBV15	NA	TRBD1	TRBJ1-2	CATSRGQAYGYTF	TGTGCCACCAGCAGGGGACAGGCGTATGGCTACACCTTC
TRBV30	NA	NA	TRBJ2-3	CAWRERPTDTQYF	TGTGCCTGGAGGGAGCGGCCCACAGATACGCAGTATTTT
TRBV7-3	NA	NA	TRBJ2-1	CASSRDSEYNEQFF	TGTGCCAGCAGCCGGGACTCGGAGTACAATGAGCAGTTCTTC
TRBV28	NA	NA	TRBJ2-7	CASSLGGAGSRRYEQYF	TGTGCCAGCAGTCTAGGAGGTGCGGGAAGTAGGCGTTACGAGCAGTACTTC
TRBV28	NA	TRBD2	TRBJ2-7	CASQVSGGYEQYF	TGTGCCAGCCAGGTGAGCGGGGGTTACGAGCAGTACTTC
TRBV13	NA	TRBD1	TRBJ2-7	CASSSDRVKPYEQYF	TGTGCCAGCAGCTCTGACAGGGTAAAGCCCTACGAGCAGTACTTC
TRBV19	NA	TRBD1	TRBJ1-5	CASSIWDSSNQPQHF	TGTGCCAGTAGTATTTGGGACAGCAGCAATCAGCCCCAGCATTTT
TRBV30	once	NA	TRBJ2-3	CAWSPRAPGESDTQYF	TGTGCCTGGAGTCCCCGGGCCCCGGGAGAGTCGGATACGCAGTATTTT
TRBV7-2	NA	TRBD1	TRBJ2-5	CASSAQRDRRRETQYF	TGTGCCAGCAGCGCCCAAAGGGACAGGAGAAGGGAGACCCAGTACTTC
TRBV19	once	TRBD1	TRBJ2-2	CASSKSTGFNTGELFF	TGTGCCAGTAGTAAATCGACAGGGTTTAACACCGGGGAGCTGTTTTTT
TRBV27	NA	TRBD1	TRBJ2-3	CASSLIGRDRTTDTQYF	TGTGCCAGCAGTTTAATCGGTCGGGACAGGACCACAGATACGCAGTATTTT
TRBV6-6	NA	NA	TRBJ2-7	CASSYSLWEQYF	TGTGCCAGCAGTTACTCTCTGTGGGAGCAGTACTTC
TRBV6-5	NA	TRBD1	TRBJ2-7	CASSSPGTGDYEQYF	TGTGCCAGCAGTTCGCCCGGGACAGGGGATTACGAGCAGTACTTC
TRBV6-1	NA	NA	TRBJ2-1	CASSEHDSLQFF	TGTGCCAGCAGTGAACACGACAGTCTGCAGTTCTTC
TRBV9	once	NA	TRBJ1-2	CASSGGSLAYGYTF	TGTGCCAGCAGCGGGGGAAGCCTCGCCTATGGCTACACCTTC
TRBV4-1	NA	TRBD2	TRBJ2-7	CASSPGALAGVYDEQYF	TGCGCCAGCAGCCCCGGGGCACTAGCGGGAGTATATGACGAGCAGTACTTC
TRBV5-1	few	TRBD1	TRBJ1-2	CASSLGGGGGEVGGYTF	TGCGCCAGCAGCTTGGGAGGAGGAGGGGGCGAAGTTGGAGGCTACACCTTC
TRBV30	NA	NA	TRBJ1-2	CAWRGAAVAYTF	TGTGCCTGGAGGGGCGCAGCCGTTGCCTACACCTTC
TRBV25-1	NA	NA	TRBJ2-3	CASSDSGVADTQYF	TGTGCCAGCAGTGACTCGGGGGTGGCAGATACGCAGTATTTT
TRBV10-3	NA	NA	TRBJ1-2	CAISRDYGYTF	TGTGCCATCAGCCGGGACTATGGCTACACCTTC
TRBV28	NA	TRBD1	TRBJ1-2	CASSPRTGYGYTF	TGTGCCAGCAGTCCGCGGACAGGCTATGGCTACACCTTC
TRBV6-1	few	NA	TRBJ2-7	CASSAGRVYHEQYF	TGTGCCAGCAGTGCGGGGAGAGTATACCACGAGCAGTACTTC
TRBV7-2	NA	TRBD2	TRBJ2-7	CATRPGGYEQYF	TGTGCCACTCGACCCGGGGGGTACGAGCAGTACTTC
TRBV9	NA	TRBD1	TRBJ2-5	CASSGQGALQETQYF	TGTGCCAGCAGCGGACAGGGCGCCCTCCAAGAGACCCAGTACTTC
TRBV25-1	NA	TRBD1	TRBJ2-5	CASSPGQGGKETQYF	TGTGCCAGCAGTCCTGGACAGGGTGGGAAAGAGACCCAGTACTTC
TRBV11-2	NA	TRBD2	TRBJ2-3	CASSLSAGADTQYF	TGTGCCAGCAGCTTATCGGCGGGAGCAGATACGCAGTATTTT
TRBV27	NA	NA	TRBJ2-7	CASSLAGVPYEQYF	TGTGCCAGCAGTTTAGCAGGGGTCCCCTACGAGCAGTACTTC
TRBV18	NA	NA	TRBJ1-5	CASSPEGHTSNQPQHF	TGTGCCAGCTCACCCGAGGGACATACCAGCAATCAGCCCCAGCATTTT
TRBV6-5	once	NA	TRBJ1-2	CASSYNNYGYTF	TGTGCCAGCAGTTATAATAACTATGGCTACACCTTC
TRBV6-6	once	NA	TRBJ2-1	CASSYGGAGEQFF	TGTGCCAGCAGTTACGGGGGGGCCGGTGAGCAGTTCTTC
TRBV14	NA	NA	TRBJ1-1	CASSLMGLNTEAFF	TGTGCCAGCAGCCTAATGGGTTTGAACACTGAAGCTTTCTTT
TRBV5-1	NA	NA	TRBJ2-1	CASTDHGINSEQFF	TGCGCCAGCACCGACCACGGGATAAATAGTGAGCAGTTCTTC
TRBV30	NA	NA	TRBJ2-7	CAWSVGRSSYEQYF	TGTGCCTGGAGTGTGGGGCGTAGCTCCTACGAGCAGTACTTC
TRBV21-1	once	NA	TRBJ2-7	CASSTCPGQGRKWAYEQYF	TGTGCCAGCAGCACTTGCCCCGGACAGGGGAGGAAGTGGGCCTACGAGCAGTACTTC
TRBV19	NA	TRBD1	TRBJ1-5	CASSKKGTGGPNQPQHF	TGTGCCAGTAGTAAGAAGGGCACAGGGGGCCCAAATCAGCCCCAGCATTTT
TRBV6-1	once	TRBD1	TRBJ2-1	CASSEGGQAYNEQFF	TGTGCCAGCAGTGAAGGGGGACAGGCCTACAATGAGCAGTTCTTC
TRBV30	once	NA	TRBJ2-7	CAGDQPGTKSPQYF	TGTGCCGGAGACCAACCGGGCACCAAATCCCCCCAGTACTTC
TRBV6-1	NA	NA	TRBJ1-6	CASSELVGHENSPLHF	TGTGCCAGCAGTGAATTGGTGGGGCATGAGAATTCACCCCTCCACTTT